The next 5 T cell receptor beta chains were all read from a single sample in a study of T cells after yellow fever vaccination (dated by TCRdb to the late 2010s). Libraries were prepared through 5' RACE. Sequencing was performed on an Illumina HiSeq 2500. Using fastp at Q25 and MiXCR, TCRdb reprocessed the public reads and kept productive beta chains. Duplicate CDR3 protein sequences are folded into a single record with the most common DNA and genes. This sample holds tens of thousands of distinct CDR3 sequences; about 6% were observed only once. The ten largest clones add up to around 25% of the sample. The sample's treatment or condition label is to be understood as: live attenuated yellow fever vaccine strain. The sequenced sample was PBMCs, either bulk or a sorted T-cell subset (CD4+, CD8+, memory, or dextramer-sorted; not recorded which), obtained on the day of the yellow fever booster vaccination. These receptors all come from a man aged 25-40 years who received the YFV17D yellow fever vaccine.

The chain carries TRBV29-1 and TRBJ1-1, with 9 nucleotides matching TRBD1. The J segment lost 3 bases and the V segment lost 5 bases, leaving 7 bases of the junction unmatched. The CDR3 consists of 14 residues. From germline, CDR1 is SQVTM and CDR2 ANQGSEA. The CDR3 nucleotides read TGCAGCGTTTACAGGGGGCAGGAGTACACTGAAGCTTTCTTT. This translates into CSVYRGQEYTEAFF.

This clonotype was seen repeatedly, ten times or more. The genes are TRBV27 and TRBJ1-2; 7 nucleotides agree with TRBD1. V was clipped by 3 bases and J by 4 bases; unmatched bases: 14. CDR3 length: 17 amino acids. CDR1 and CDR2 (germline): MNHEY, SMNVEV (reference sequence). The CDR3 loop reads CASSFSRGTRNIYGYTF. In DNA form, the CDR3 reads TGTGCCAGCAGTTTCAGCAGGGGGACGAGGAACATCTATGGCTACACCTTC.

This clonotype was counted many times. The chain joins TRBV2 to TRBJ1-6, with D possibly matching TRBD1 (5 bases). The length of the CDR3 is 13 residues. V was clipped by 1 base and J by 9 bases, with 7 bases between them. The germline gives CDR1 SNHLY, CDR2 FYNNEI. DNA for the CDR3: TGTGCCAGCAGTGAAGTTGGGGGTTCACCCCTCCACTTT. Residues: CASSEVGGSPLHF. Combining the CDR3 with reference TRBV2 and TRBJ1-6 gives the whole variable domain EPEVTQTPSHQVTQMGQEVILRCVPISNHLYFYWYRQILGQKVEFLVSFYNNEISEKSEIFDDQFSVERPDGSNFTLKIRSTKLEDSAMYFCASSEVGGSPLHFGNGTRLTVT.

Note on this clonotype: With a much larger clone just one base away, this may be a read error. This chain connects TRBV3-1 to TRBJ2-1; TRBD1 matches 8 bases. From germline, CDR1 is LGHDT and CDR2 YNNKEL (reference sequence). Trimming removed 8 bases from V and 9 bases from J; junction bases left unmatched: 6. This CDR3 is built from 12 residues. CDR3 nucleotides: TGTGCCAGCGCGACAGGGGCGACTGAGCAGTTCTTC. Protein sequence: CASATGATEQFF.

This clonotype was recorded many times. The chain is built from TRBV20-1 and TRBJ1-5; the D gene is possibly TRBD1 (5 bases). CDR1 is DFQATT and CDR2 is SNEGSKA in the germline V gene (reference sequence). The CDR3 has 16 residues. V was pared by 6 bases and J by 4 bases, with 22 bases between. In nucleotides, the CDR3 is TGCAGTGCAACAGATCAGGGACGGGGAGATAATCAGCCCCAGCATTTT. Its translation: CSATDQGRGDNQPQHF.